This entry lists 3 T cell receptor beta chains sequenced from one sample in a study of T-cell memory formation after mild COVID-19. TCRdb processed the 5' RACE reads anew with MiXCR; each CDR3 protein has one entry. The repertoire has around 250,000 distinct CDR3 sequences, more than 8% of them found once; the top ten carry 20% to 25%. The sample comprised PBMCs or a T cell subset sorted from them (not recorded which). The receptors were gathered from a man aged 18 to 35 who had mild COVID-19 (a few samples of this study predate the infection). Cell type and time point are not known.

This clonotype appeared a few times. J is TRBJ2-6 and V is TRBV6-1, with D tentatively TRBD2 (6 bases). The CDR3 spans 18 residues. V lost 4 bases and J lost 2, with 18 bases in between. Germline CDR1 MNHNS, CDR2 SASEGT. CDR3 nucleotides: TGTGCCAGCAGTGGATCGGGGGTAAATGGCCCTGGGGCCAACGTCCTGACTTTC. Encoded protein: CASSGSGVNGPGANVLTF.

The V gene is TRBV20-1, the J gene TRBJ1-5; 9 bases map to TRBD1. The trim removed 3 bases at V and 7 bases at J, leaving 4 bases unmatched. The CDR3 has 13 residues. From germline, CDR1 is DFQATT and CDR2 SNEGSKA (reference sequence). In DNA form, the CDR3 reads TGCAGTGCTAGGGACAGGGGAGGGCAGCCCCAGCATTTT. Its protein product is CSARDRGGQPQHF.

The chain joins TRBV3-1 to TRBJ2-1; D is unresolved. The CDR3 is 14 residues long. V lost 0 bases to trimming and J lost 10 bases, with 13 bases between them. Germline assignment: CDR1 LGHDT and CDR2 YNNKEL (reference sequence). The CDR3 bases are TGTGCCAGCAGCCAAGATCCCAACCTGAGGGAGCAGTTCTTC. Its translation: CASSQDPNLREQFF.